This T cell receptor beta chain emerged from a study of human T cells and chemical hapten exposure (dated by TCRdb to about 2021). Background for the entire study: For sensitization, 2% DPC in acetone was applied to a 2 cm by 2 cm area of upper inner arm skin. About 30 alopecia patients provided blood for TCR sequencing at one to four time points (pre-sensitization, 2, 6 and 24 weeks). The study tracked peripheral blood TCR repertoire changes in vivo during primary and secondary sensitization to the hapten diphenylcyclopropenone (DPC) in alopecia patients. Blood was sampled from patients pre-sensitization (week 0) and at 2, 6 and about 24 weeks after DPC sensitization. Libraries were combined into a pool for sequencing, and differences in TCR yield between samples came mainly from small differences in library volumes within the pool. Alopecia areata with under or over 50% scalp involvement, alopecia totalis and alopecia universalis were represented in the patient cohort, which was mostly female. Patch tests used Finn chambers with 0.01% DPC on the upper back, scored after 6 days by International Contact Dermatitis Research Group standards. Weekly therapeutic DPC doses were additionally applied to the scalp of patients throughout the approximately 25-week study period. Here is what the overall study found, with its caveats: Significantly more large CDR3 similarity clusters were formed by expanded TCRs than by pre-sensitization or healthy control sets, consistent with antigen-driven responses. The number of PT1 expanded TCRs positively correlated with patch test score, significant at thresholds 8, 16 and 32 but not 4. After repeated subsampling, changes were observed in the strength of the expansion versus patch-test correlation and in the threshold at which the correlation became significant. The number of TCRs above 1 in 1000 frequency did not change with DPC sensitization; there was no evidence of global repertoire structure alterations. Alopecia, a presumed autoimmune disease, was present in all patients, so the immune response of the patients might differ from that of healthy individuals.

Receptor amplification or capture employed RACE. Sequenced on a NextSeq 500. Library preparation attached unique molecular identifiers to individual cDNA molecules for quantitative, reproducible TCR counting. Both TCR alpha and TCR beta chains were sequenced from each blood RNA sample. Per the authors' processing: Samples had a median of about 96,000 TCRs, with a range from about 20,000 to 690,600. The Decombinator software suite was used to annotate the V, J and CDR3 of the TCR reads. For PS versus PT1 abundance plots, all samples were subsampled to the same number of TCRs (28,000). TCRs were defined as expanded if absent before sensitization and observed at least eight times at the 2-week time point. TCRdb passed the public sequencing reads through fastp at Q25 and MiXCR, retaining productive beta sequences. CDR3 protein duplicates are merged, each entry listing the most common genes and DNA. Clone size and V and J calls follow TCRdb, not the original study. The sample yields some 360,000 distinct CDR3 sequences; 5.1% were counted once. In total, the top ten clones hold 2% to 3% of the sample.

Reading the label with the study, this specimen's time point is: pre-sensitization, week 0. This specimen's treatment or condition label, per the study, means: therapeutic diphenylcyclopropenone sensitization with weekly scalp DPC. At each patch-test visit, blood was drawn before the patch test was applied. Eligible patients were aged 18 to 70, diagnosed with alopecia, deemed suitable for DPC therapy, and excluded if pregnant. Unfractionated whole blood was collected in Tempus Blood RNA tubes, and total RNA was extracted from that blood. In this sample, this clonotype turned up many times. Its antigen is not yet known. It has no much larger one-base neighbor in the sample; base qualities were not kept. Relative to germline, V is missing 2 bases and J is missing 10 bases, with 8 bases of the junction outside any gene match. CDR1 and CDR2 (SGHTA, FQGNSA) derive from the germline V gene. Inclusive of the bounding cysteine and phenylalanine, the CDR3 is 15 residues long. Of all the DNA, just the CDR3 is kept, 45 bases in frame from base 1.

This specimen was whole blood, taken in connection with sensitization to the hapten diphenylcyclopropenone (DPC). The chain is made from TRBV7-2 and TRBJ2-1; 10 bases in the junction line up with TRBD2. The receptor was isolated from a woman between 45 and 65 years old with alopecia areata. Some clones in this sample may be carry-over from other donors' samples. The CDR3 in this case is CASSLQLAGAGEQFF. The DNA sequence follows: TGTGCCAGCAGCTTACAGCTAGCGGGGGCAGGGGAGCAGTTCTTC.